The 18 T cell receptor beta chains in this list originate from one sample, sequenced in a study of cytomegalovirus exposure and HLA in healthy donors. Vbeta (60) and Jbeta (13) primers were used in the PCR. The assay was immunoSEQ multiplex PCR, and TCRdb's table has in-frame clones only and misses some. The table includes under 90,000 clones, 75% detected once. The specimen was PBMCs. These receptors were obtained from a man aged 35 to 55 in good health and CMV-seronegative.

The rearrangement joins TRBV2 to TRBJ1-1; tentative D call: TRBD1 (5 bases). Trimming took 1 base from V and 0 from J, leaving 9 bases between them. In germline, CDR1 is SNHLY, CDR2 FYNNEI. The CDR3 consists of 15 residues. In DNA, the CDR3 is TGTGCCAGCAGTGAAGAGGGGTTCCTGAACACTGAAGCTTTCTTT. Translated: CASSEEGFLNTEAFF. The variable domain in full, with the rest retrieved from reference TRBV2 and TRBJ1-1, is EPEVTQTPSHQVTQMGQEVILRCVPISNHLYFYWYRQILGQKVEFLVSFYNNEISEKSEIFDDQFSVERPDGSNFTLKIRSTKLEDSAMYFCASSEEGFLNTEAFFGQGTRLTVV.

This clone has a handful of counts. V usage is TRBV7-8 and J usage is TRBJ1-5; D might be TRBD1 (5 bases). CDR3 size: 13 residues. V shed 1 base and J shed 6 bases, with 7 bases lying between them. CDR1 is SGHVS and CDR2 is FQNEAQ in the germline V gene. CDR3 sequence reads: CASSLDRGQPQHF. The CDR3 region has the DNA TGTGCCAGCAGCTTAGATAGGGGTCAGCCCCAGCATTTT.

V usage is TRBV28 and J usage is TRBJ2-2; 9 bases match TRBD2. The CDR3 covers 18 residues. The germline V gene encodes CDR1 MDHEN and CDR2 SYDVKM. V lost 2 bases to trimming and J lost 6 bases; unmatched junction nucleotides: 13. For the CDR3, the DNA is TGTGCCAGCAGTTTACGAGCGGGGGGTGATCAGAGGGCCGGGGAGCTGTTTTTT. Translated, it gives CASSLRAGGDQRAGELFF.

V and J are TRBV7-8 and TRBJ1-1, with no clear D. Germline CDR1 and CDR2: SGHVS and FQNEAQ. Trimming removed 1 base from V and 11 bases from J, with 14 bases in between. The CDR3 length is 13 residues. This CDR3 is CASSLGPRNEAFF. The CDR3 nucleotides are TGTGCCAGCAGCTTAGGACCTAGGAATGAGGCTTTCTTT. The full variable domain, in which reference TRBV7-8 and TRBJ1-1 provide the parts outside the CDR3, is GAGVSQSPRYKVAKRGQDVALRCDPISGHVSLFWYQQALGQGPEFLTYFQNEAQLDKSGLPSDRFFAERPEGSVSTLKIQRTQQEDSAVYLCASSLGPRNEAFFGQGTRLTVV.

V and J are TRBV7-9 and TRBJ2-7, with 9 bases matching TRBD1. This CDR3 is 14 amino acids long. Germline lookup yields CDR1 SEHNR and CDR2 FQNEAQ (reference sequence). With V trimmed by 1 base and J by 5 bases, 3 bases remained unmatched. This chain's CDR3 is CASSLGQGVHEQYF. The CDR3, as DNA: TGTGCCAGCAGCTTAGGACAGGGGGTGCACGAGCAGTACTTC.

The rearrangement uses TRBV6-5 and TRBJ1-1, with D possibly being TRBD1 (5 bases). Trimming stripped 4 bases from V and 11 bases from J, with 11 bases between. The V gene's germline CDR1 is MNHEY and CDR2 SVGAGI. CDR3 size: 11 residues. This CDR3 is CASSSQGEAFF. The CDR3 coding sequence is TGTGCCAGCAGTTCGCAGGGTGAGGCTTTCTTT.

This clone appeared a single time. V is TRBV5-8 and J is TRBJ2-1; a weak D match, TRBD1 (6 bases). Germline V gene lookup returns CDR1 SGHTS and CDR2 YDEGEE. The V end lost 4 bases, the J end lost 6 bases, and 17 bases lay between the germline ends. The CDR3 spans 15 residues. CDR3 DNA: TGTGCCAGCAGCCTGGATACAGGGTGGGGCAATGAGCAGTTCTTC. It is translated as CASSLDTGWGNEQFF.

The J gene is TRBJ2-7, the V gene TRBV11-2; D not resolved. V was shortened by 5 bases and J by 4 bases, with 9 bases between the two germline ends. Germline V gene lookup returns CDR1 SGHAT and CDR2 FQNNGV. The CDR3 length is 12 residues. In DNA, the CDR3 is TGTGCCAGCAGCCCCCTCGGGTACGAGCAGTACTTC. This sequence encodes CASSPLGYEQYF.

V usage is TRBV30 and J usage is TRBJ2-7, with a tentative D call TRBD2 (6 bases). CDR3 length: 16 residues. Germline loops: CDR1 GTSNPN, CDR2 SVGIG (reference sequence). V was trimmed by 3 bases and J by 0 bases, leaving 18 bases between them. CDR3 protein: CAWRRPGRDSSYEQYF. The CDR3 DNA sequence: TGTGCCTGGAGGCGTCCCGGCCGGGACTCCTCCTACGAGCAGTACTTC.

CDR3 sequence: CASSPDREAPGNTIYF. The CDR3 nucleotides read TGCGCCAGCAGCCCCGACAGGGAAGCACCGGGAAACACCATATATTTT. The chain has TRBV4-1 and TRBJ1-3, with 7 bases that match TRBD1. The V gene end was trimmed by 4 bases and the J gene end by 4 bases; junction bases not matched to a gene: 10. Germline CDR1 reads MGHRA; CDR2 reads YSYEKL. This CDR3 contains 16 residues.

The rearrangement uses TRBV29-1 and TRBJ2-7; D is perhaps TRBD2 (7 bases). This CDR3 is built from 12 residues. Germline CDR1 and CDR2: SQVTM and ANQGSEA. Trimming took off 3 bases at V and 4 bases at J, with 10 bases between the two ends. CDR3 nucleotide sequence: TGCAGCGTTGACGGGGGGCCATACGAGCAGTACTTC. Residues: CSVDGGPYEQYF.

The chain combines TRBV5-6 with TRBJ1-2, with D unclear. Germline loops: CDR1 SGHDT, CDR2 YYEEEE. The CDR3 contains 16 residues. Trimming shortened V by 3 bases and J by 6 bases, and 21 bases separated the two germline ends. This CDR3 is CASSWPGLGGNHGYTF. The CDR3 DNA reads TGTGCCAGCAGCTGGCCTGGGTTGGGAGGGAACCATGGCTACACCTTC. The entire variable domain, with the rest obtained from reference TRBV5-6 and TRBJ1-2, is as follows: DAGVTQSPTHLIKTRGQQVTLRCSPKSGHDTVSWYQQALGQGPQFIFQYYEEEERQRGNFPDRFSGHQFPNYSSELNVNALLLGDSALYLCASSWPGLGGNHGYTFGSGTRLTVV.

Concerning this clone: Germline is not matched at one junction end, which may reflect a read error. The rearrangement uses TRBV7-9 and TRBJ2-2; possible D gene TRBD2, 6 bases. This CDR3 is 14 amino acids long. Germline CDR1 SEHNR, CDR2 FQNEAQ (reference sequence). CDR3 nucleotide sequence: TGTTCCAGCAGCTCTGCGCGGGACGCCGGGGAGCTGTTTTTT. It yields the protein CSSSSARDAGELFF.

In this sample, this clone turned up a few times. The CDR3 DNA is TGTGCCAGCAGCTTCTTGACAGGCTTCGCCGGGGAGCTGTTTTTT. Translated, it gives CASSFLTGFAGELFF. The gene calls are TRBV7-9 and TRBJ2-2, with a tentative D call TRBD1 (6 bases). CDR3 length equals 15 residues. Germline V gene sequence: CDR1 SEHNR, CDR2 FQNEAQ (reference sequence). Trimming removed 3 bases from V and 6 bases from J, with 14 bases in between.

The rearrangement links TRBV15 to TRBJ2-1; maybe TRBD1 (6 bases). V gave up 4 bases and J gave up 6 bases, with 22 bases separating them. Germline CDR1 reads LNHNV; CDR2 reads YYDKDF (reference sequence). This CDR3 spans 17 amino acids. CDR3 sequence (DNA): TGTGCCACCAGCATGAGGACAAGGACAGACAATACCAATGAGCAGTTCTTC. It codes for CATSMRTRTDNTNEQFF.

This clone showed up just once. The chain couples TRBV2 to TRBJ1-2; unclear D gene. The germline V gene has CDR1 SNHLY and CDR2 FYNNEI. This CDR3 spans 14 amino acids. V shed 4 bases and J shed 0 bases, with 9 bases lying between them. Here the CDR3 DNA reads TGTGCCAGCAGTGGTGAAGCAACTAACTATGGCTACACCTTC. This translates into CASSGEATNYGYTF.

The V and J genes are TRBV2 and TRBJ1-1; the match to TRBD1 covers 7 bases. Trimming removed 2 bases from V and 4 bases from J; junction bases left unmatched: 4. The germline V gene has CDR1 SNHLY and CDR2 FYNNEI. The CDR3 length is 14 residues. The CDR3 region is CASSETHRGTEAFF. The CDR3 bases are TGTGCCAGCAGTGAAACCCACAGGGGCACTGAAGCTTTCTTT. The full variable domain, rest sourced from reference TRBV2 and TRBJ1-1, is EPEVTQTPSHQVTQMGQEVILRCVPISNHLYFYWYRQILGQKVEFLVSFYNNEISEKSEIFDDQFSVERPDGSNFTLKIRSTKLEDSAMYFCASSETHRGTEAFFGQGTRLTVV.

V gene TRBV2 combines with J gene TRBJ2-7, with 7 bases lining up with TRBD1. This CDR3 is 14 amino acids long. V shed 5 bases and J 2 bases; nucleotides not matched to a gene: 6. Germline CDR1 and CDR2: SNHLY and FYNNEI. The CDR3 coding sequence is TGTGCCAGCAGTTCAGAGGGACAGACCTACGAGCAGTACTTC. Its protein is CASSSEGQTYEQYF. Supplemented by reference TRBV2 and TRBJ2-7, the full variable domain reads EPEVTQTPSHQVTQMGQEVILRCVPISNHLYFYWYRQILGQKVEFLVSFYNNEISEKSEIFDDQFSVERPDGSNFTLKIRSTKLEDSAMYFCASSSEGQTYEQYFGPGTRLTVT.